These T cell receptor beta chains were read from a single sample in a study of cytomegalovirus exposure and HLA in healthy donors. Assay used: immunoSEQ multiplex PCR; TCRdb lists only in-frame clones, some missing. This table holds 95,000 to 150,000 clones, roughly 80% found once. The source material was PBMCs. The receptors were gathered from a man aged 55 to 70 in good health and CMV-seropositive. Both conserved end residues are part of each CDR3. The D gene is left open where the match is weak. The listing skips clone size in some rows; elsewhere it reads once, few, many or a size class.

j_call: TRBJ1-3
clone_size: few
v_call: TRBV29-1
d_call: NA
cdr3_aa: CSVDGGPENTIYF
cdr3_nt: TGCAGCGTTGATGGCGGTCCTGAAAACACCATATATTTT

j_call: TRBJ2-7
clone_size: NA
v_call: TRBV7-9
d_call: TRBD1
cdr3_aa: CASSRTGDYEQYF
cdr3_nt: TGTGCCAGCAGCCGCACAGGGGACTACGAGCAGTACTTC

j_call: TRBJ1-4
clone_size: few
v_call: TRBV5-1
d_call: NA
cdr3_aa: CASSPEAQTNEKLFF
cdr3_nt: TGCGCCAGCAGCCCGGAGGCACAGACAAATGAAAAACTGTTTTTT

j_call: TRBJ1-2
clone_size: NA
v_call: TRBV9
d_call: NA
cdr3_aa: CASSVGGAFDGGYTF
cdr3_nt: TGTGCCAGCAGCGTCGGGGGGGCGTTTGACGGGGGCTACACCTTC

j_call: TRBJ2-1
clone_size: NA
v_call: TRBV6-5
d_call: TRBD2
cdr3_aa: CASSSGGGYVDEQFF
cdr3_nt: TGTGCCAGCAGTTCGGGGGGAGGGTACGTGGATGAGCAGTTCTTC

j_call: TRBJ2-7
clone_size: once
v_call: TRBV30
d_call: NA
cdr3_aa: CAWNRDMSSYEQYF
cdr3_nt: TGTGCCTGGAACCGGGACATGAGCTCCTACGAGCAGTACTTC

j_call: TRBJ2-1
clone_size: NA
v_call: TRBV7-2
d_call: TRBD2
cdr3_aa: CASSLSAGVYNEQFF
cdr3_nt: TGTGCCAGCAGCTTATCCGCGGGGGTATACAATGAGCAGTTCTTC

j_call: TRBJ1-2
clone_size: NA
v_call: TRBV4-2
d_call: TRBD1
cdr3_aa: CASSQKTGDGYTF
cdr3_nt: TGTGCCAGCAGCCAGAAGACAGGGGATGGCTACACCTTC

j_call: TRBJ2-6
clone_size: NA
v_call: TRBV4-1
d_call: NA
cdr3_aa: CASSFTGLGANVLTF
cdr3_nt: TGCGCCAGCAGCTTTACAGGGTTAGGGGCCAACGTCCTGACTTTC

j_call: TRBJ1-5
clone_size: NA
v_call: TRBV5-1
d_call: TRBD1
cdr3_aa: CASSPGQGNQPQHF
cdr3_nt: TGCGCCAGCAGCCCGGGACAGGGCAATCAGCCCCAGCATTTT

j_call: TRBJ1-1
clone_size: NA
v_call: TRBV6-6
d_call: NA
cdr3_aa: CASSYRRSGDTEAFF
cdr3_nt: TGTGCCAGCAGTTACAGGAGGTCAGGGGACACTGAAGCTTTCTTT

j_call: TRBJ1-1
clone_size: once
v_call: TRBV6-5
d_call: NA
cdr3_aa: CASSYSSGRTEAFF
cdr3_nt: TGTGCCAGCAGTTACTCGTCCGGTCGTACTGAAGCTTTCTTT

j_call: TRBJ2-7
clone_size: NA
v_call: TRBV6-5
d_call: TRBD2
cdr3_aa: CASSYSASGSYEQYF
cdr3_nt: TGTGCCAGCAGTTACTCGGCTAGCGGGTCCTACGAGCAGTACTTC

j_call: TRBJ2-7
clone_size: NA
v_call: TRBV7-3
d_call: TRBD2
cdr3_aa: CASSLRGLAGDLNYEQYF
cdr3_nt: TGTGCCAGCAGCTTAAGAGGGCTAGCGGGAGACCTTAATTACGAGCAGTACTTC

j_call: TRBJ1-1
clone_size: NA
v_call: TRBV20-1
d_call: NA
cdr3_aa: CSARADIEAFF
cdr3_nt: TGCAGTGCTAGGGCAGACATTGAAGCTTTCTTT

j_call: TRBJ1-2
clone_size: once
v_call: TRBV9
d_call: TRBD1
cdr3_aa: CASSVDGTGNYGYTF
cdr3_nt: TGTGCCAGCAGCGTAGACGGGACAGGCAACTATGGCTACACCTTC

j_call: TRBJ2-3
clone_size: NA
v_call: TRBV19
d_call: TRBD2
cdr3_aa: CASGLAGAYTDTQYF
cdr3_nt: TGTGCCAGCGGACTAGCGGGGGCGTACACAGATACGCAGTATTTT

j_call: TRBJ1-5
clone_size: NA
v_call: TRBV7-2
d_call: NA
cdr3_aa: CASSPQQNQPQHF
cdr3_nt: TGTGCCAGCAGCCCACAACAGAATCAGCCCCAGCATTTT

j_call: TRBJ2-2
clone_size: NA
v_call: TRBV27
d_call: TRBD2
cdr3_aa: CASRGTSSTGELFF
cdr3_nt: TGTGCCAGCAGGGGGACTAGTAGCACCGGGGAGCTGTTTTTT

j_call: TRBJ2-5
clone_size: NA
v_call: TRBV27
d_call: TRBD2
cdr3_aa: CASSSLPAGLAETQYF
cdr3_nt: TGTGCCAGCAGTTCCCTCCCCGCGGGACTAGCGGAGACCCAGTACTTC

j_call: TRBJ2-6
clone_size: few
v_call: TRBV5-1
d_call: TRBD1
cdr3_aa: CASSTGDAGANVLTF
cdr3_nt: TGCGCCAGCAGCACAGGGGACGCTGGGGCCAACGTCCTGACTTTC

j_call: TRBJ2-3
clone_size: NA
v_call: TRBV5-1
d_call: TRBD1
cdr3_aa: CASSLPGTGLGLSTDTQYF
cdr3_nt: TGCGCCAGCAGTTTGCCCGGGACAGGGTTAGGGCTAAGCACAGATACGCAGTATTTT

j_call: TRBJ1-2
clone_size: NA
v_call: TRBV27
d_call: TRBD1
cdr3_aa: CATRTGLGYGYTF
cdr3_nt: TGTGCCACGCGGACAGGCCTAGGGTATGGCTACACCTTC

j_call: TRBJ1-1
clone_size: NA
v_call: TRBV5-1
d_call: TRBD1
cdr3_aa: CASSQGENTEAFF
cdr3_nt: TGCGCCAGCAGCCAGGGGGAGAACACTGAAGCTTTCTTT

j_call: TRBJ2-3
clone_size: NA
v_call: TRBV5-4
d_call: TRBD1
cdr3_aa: CASSRTGGGYTQYF
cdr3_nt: TGTGCCAGCAGCAGGACAGGGGGCGGCTATACGCAGTATTTT

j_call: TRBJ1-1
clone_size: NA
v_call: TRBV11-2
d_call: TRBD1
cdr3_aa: CASSLDRGVQTEAFF
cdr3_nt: TGTGCCAGCAGCCTGGACAGGGGAGTGCAGACTGAAGCTTTCTTT

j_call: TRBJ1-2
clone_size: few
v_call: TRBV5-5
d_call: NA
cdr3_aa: CASSLEVTDVYGYTF
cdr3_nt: TGTGCCAGCAGCTTGGAGGTGACAGACGTCTATGGCTACACCTTC

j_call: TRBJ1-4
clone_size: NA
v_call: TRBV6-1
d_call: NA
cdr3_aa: CASSGTVATNEKLFF
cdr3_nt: TGTGCCAGCAGTGGGACAGTCGCAACTAATGAAAAACTGTTTTTT

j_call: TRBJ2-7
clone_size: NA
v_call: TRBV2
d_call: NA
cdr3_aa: CASGPTRYEQYF
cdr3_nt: TGTGCCAGTGGGCCTACCCGCTACGAGCAGTACTTC

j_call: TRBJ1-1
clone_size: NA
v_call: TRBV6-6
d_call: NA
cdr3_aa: CASTQQVGGTEAFF
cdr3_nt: TGTGCCAGCACCCAACAGGTGGGGGGAACTGAAGCTTTCTTT

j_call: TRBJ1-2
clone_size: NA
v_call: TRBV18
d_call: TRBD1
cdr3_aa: CASSPSRDRGEGGYTF
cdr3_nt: TGTGCCAGCTCACCAAGCCGGGACAGGGGGGAAGGAGGCTACACCTTC

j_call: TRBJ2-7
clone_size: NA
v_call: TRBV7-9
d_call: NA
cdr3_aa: CASSLGAGQSYEQYF
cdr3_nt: TGTGCCAGCAGCTTAGGTGCGGGACAGTCCTACGAGCAGTACTTC

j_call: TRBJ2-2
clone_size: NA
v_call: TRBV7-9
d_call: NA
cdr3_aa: CASGNSNTGELFF
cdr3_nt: TGTGCCAGCGGCAACAGCAACACCGGGGAGCTGTTTTTT

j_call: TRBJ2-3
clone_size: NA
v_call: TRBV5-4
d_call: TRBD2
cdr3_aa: CASSLLAGVGDTQYF
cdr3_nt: TGTGCCAGCAGCTTGTTGGCGGGAGTTGGAGATACGCAGTATTTT

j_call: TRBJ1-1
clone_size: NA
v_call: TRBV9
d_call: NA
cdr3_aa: CASSAPGQRTEAFF
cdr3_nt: TGTGCCAGCAGCGCCCCGGGACAAAGGACTGAAGCTTTCTTT

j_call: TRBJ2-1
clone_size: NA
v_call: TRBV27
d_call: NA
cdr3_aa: CASRPTSSPYNEQFF
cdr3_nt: TGTGCCAGCAGACCGACTAGTTCCCCGTACAATGAGCAGTTCTTC

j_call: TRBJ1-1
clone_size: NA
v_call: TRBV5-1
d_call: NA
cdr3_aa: CASSLADRPTEAFF
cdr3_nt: TGCGCCAGCAGCTTGGCGGACAGACCCACTGAAGCTTTCTTT

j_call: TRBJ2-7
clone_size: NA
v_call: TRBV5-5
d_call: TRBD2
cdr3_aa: CASSQDRGSGRDEQYF
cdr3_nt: TGTGCCAGCAGCCAAGATCGAGGTAGCGGGAGAGACGAGCAGTACTTC

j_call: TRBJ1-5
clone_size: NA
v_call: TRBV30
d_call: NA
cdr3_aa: CAWSLPGAGNQPQHF
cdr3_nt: TGTGCCTGGAGCCTCCCAGGGGCCGGGAATCAGCCCCAGCATTTT

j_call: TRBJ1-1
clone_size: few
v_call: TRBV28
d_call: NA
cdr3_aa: CASSRDSLSTEAFF
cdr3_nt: TGTGCCAGCAGTCGAGACAGTTTGAGCACTGAAGCTTTCTTT

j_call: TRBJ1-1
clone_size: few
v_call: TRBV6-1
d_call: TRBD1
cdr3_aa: CASSEWTGTEAFF
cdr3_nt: TGTGCCAGCAGTGAATGGACAGGCACTGAAGCTTTCTTT

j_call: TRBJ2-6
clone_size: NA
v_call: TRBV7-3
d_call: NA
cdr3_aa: CASSLTTASGANVLTF
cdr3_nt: TGTGCCAGCAGCTTAACGACAGCTTCTGGGGCCAACGTCCTGACTTTC

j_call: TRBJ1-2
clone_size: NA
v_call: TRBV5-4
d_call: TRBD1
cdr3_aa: CASSSGTGQGLGGYTF
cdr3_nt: TGTGCCAGCAGTTCCGGTACGGGACAGGGCTTGGGAGGCTACACCTTC

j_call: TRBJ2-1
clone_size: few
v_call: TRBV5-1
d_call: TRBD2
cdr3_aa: CASSGASGRGGEQFF
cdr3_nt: TGCGCCAGCAGCGGAGCTAGCGGGAGAGGGGGGGAGCAGTTCTTC

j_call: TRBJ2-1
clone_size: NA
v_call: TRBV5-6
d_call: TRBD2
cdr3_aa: CASSPIGTSGDNEQFF
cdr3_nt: TGTGCCAGCAGCCCCATCGGGACTAGCGGGGACAATGAGCAGTTCTTC

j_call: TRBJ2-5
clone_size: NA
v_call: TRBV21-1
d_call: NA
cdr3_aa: CASSKYTAGSTQYF
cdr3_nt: TGTGCCAGCAGCAAATACACAGCGGGGAGCACCCAGTACTTC

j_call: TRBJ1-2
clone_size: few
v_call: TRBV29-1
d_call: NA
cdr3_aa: CSVEPNPPALGGYTF
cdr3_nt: TGCAGCGTTGAACCCAATCCGCCGGCGCTAGGAGGCTACACCTTC

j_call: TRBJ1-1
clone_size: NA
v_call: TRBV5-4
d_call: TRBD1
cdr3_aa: CASSTRDRGSTEAFF
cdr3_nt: TGTGCCAGCAGCACCCGGGACAGGGGAAGCACTGAAGCTTTCTTT

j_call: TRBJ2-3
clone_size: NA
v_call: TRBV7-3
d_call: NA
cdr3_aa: CASSPGRGTDTQYF
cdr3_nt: TGTGCCAGCAGCCCGGGGCGGGGAACAGATACGCAGTATTTT

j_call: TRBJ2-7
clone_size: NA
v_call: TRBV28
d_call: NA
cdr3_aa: CASSLLSLGHLGSYEQYF
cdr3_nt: TGTGCCAGCAGTTTACTCTCCCTTGGACACCTAGGGTCCTACGAGCAGTACTTC

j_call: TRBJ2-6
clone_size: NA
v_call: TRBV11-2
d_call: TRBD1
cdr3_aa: CASRHSGGSLPGANVLTF
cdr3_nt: TGTGCCAGCCGCCACTCAGGGGGCTCCCTCCCTGGGGCCAACGTCCTGACTTTC

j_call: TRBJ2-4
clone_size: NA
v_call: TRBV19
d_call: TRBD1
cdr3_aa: CASSTGTGGDGNKNIQYF
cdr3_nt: TGTGCCAGTAGTACCGGGACAGGAGGGGACGGAAACAAAAACATTCAGTACTTC

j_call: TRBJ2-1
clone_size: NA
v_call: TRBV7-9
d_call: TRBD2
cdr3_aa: CASSYSGGFNEQFF
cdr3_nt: TGTGCCAGCAGCTATAGCGGGGGGTTCAATGAGCAGTTCTTC

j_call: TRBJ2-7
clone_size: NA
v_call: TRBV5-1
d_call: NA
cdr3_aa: CASSSDSSRNEQYF
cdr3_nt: TGCGCCAGCAGCTCGGACAGCAGCAGGAACGAGCAGTACTTC

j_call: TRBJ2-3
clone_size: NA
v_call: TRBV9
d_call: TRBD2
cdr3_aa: CASSAPPGLGTDTQYF
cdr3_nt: TGTGCCAGCAGCGCCCCACCGGGACTAGGCACAGATACGCAGTATTTT

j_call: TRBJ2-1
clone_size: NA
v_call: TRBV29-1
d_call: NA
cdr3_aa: CSVEWESSYNEQFF
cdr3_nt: TGCAGCGTTGAATGGGAGAGCTCCTACAATGAGCAGTTCTTC

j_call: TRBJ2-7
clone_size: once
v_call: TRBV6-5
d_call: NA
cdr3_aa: CASSYSGDRVSYEQYF
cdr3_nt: TGTGCCAGCAGTTACTCCGGAGATCGGGTCAGCTACGAGCAGTACTTC

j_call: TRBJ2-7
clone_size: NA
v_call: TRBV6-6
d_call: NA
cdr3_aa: CASTLGGGYEQYF
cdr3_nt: TGTGCCAGCACCCTAGGAGGCGGGTACGAGCAGTACTTC

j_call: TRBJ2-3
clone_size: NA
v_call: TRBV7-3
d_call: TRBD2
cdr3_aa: CASSLPGGGSTDTQYF
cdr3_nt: TGTGCCAGCAGCTTGCCCGGGGGAGGGAGCACAGATACGCAGTATTTT